What follows describes a single T cell receptor beta chain. Its antigen remains unidentified. Other DNA sequences from this sample encode an identical CDR3 as well. At a deep level, the assay was run. The method was immunoSEQ multiplex PCR; TCRdb's version includes in-frame clones alone and lacks a portion of them. The sample yields 400,000 to 600,000 clones, roughly 77% seen once. With V trimmed by 5 bases and J by 2 bases, 4 bases remained unmatched. Germline assignment: CDR1 SGHTA and CDR2 FQGNSA. The CDR3 spans 15 residues. The data were taken from a study of shared clonotypes between healthy human individuals. Study-level points and caveats: An effect of sequencing depth on clonotype sharing among donors was expected.

This receptor was obtained from a woman in her thirties or forties in good health. Some clones in this sample may be carry-over from other donors' samples. This chain links TRBV7-2 with TRBJ2-7; 12 bases match TRBD2. The sequenced sample consisted of PBMCs. The CDR3 spells CASSPLAGGPYEQYF. The CDR3 nucleotides are TGTGCCAGCAGCCCACTAGCGGGAGGTCCCTACGAGCAGTACTTC.